This section outlines one T cell receptor (beta chain) sequence together with its context. Its antigen specificity is not known. No base quality values were provided; no much bigger clone lies one nucleotide off. The method was the immunoSEQ multiplex PCR assay. For the multiplex PCR, a mixture combining 60 forward primers for TCR Vbeta segments and 13 reverse primers for TCR Jbeta segments was used. The CDR3 region of rearranged TCR beta genes was amplified from genomic DNA by a multiplex PCR assay. The amplified TCR beta libraries were sequenced on the Illumina HiSeq System as 87-base-pair reads. Concerning the study's data processing: In a later analysis, 80 million or so unique TCR beta chains were counted across the 650 to 750 repertoires, and about 10 million of these chains were shared by at least two donors. To remove PCR and sequencing errors, raw reads were error-corrected and collapsed into unique sequences using a nearest-neighbor algorithm that merged closely related sequences. To assign V, D and J gene segments, CDR3 sequences were aligned to IMGT reference sequences. For a sequence to be retained, a match of at least six nucleotides to both a V gene segment and a J gene segment was required. Rearrangements were called productive when the CDR3 lacked stop codons and stayed in frame with V and J; all others were non-productive. CDR3 was defined by IMGT convention, running from the second conserved V-encoded cysteine to the conserved J-encoded phenylalanine. In an earlier analysis of more than 550 of the donors, sequences lacking an unambiguous match to a single V gene segment were excluded. An earlier analysis of 450 to 650 of the donors called V segments functional above 56.7% productive rearrangements and segregating when the between-donor standard deviation exceeded 5%. A statistical classification framework was built for diagnosing cytomegalovirus status from the catalog of TCR beta chain sequences. V and J gene assignment, in a later analysis, came from comparing TCR nucleotide sequences with IMGT/GENE-DB human TR gene sequences. In a later analysis, CDR3 sequences and most-parsimonious VDJ recombination scenarios were assigned using the TCRdist pipeline. A later analysis defined each TCR beta chain by its CDR3 amino acid sequence plus V-gene family, and excluded reads lacking a unique V-gene family. As a way to deal with suspected cross-contamination and a sequencing artifact, a later analysis dropped 640 or so nucleotide sequences that were highly shared and had low generation probability. In a later analysis, a clonal expansion index for each public chain was calculated from normalized within-repertoire ranks of inferred template counts. In a later analysis, generation probabilities were computed using a VDJ recombination model fitted to out-of-frame rearrangements, and the results were checked against IGoR. A later analysis scored TCR-TCR, TCR-HLA and TCR-CMV co-occurrence with hypergeometric tests, applying a repertoire-size bias correction to TCR pairs. In a later analysis, false discovery rates were estimated by permuting HLA or CMV assignments 20 times. A later analysis grouped co-occurring TCRs with DBSCAN, adding TCRdist sequence similarity when clustering within HLA-allele-positive subsets. For co-occurrence clustering, repertoires with fewer than 30,000 or more than 120,000 public chains were excluded, along with four to six repertoires with anomalous nucleotide sharing. TCRdb's version of the immuneACCESS table is confined to in-frame rearrangements and falls short of the full clone set. An unresolved V gene accounts for under half of the shortfall where checked; the remainder is of unknown origin. The D gene and trimming were derived from the DNA, and the V and J assignments and clone size from that table. The sample has some 120,000 clones on record, 81% of them singletons. The ten largest clones take up about 1.8% of the sample.

The cohort was made up of hundreds of healthy bone marrow donors. All cohort members were sampled while nominally healthy, although unrecorded immune exposures were likely present. The donor tested CMV seronegative and was one of the 352 seronegative cohort members. Every donor gave a peripheral blood sample, and the peripheral blood mononuclear cells from that sample were used for TCR beta sequencing. The Qiagen DNeasy Blood Extraction Kit was used to extract genomic DNA from the blood cell samples. The CDR3, cysteine through phenylalanine, is 13 amino acids long. Left in the record is the CDR3 DNA by itself, 39 bases read in frame from the first base. For CDR1 and CDR2, the germline V gene (reference sequence) lists SEHNR and FQNEAQ. Deletion took 7 bases off V and 1 base off J, with a span of 10 bases between the germline ends. This sample is part of a study of cytomegalovirus exposure and HLA in healthy donors (dated by TCRdb to the late 2010s). In terms of the full investigation: According to an earlier analysis of 587 of the donors, about 179 million T cells yielded some 120 million unique TCR beta sequences and 276 Gb of sequence data. Along with the approximately 700-subject first cohort, a separate validation cohort of roughly 110 different subjects was used. An earlier analysis of around 640 of the donors used high-throughput TCR beta sequencing to judge whether each TCR beta V gene segment behaved as functional or pseudogenic. The genetic ancestry cluster associated with self-reported Caucasian donors included 81% of the 300 to 400 genotyped donors. All discovery cohort repertoires had been generated using a single sequencing platform. On average, roughly 200,000 unique TCR beta nucleotide sequences were sequenced per donor among a few hundred genotyped donors of the cohort, with about 19% of those sequences being non-productive. The study aimed to test whether signatures of past pathogen exposure could be identified by cataloging public T cell receptors. Donor age, sex, ethnicity and CMV serostatus were compiled alongside the repertoire data. The T cell repertoires of about 700 subjects were profiled by immunosequencing and related to cytomegalovirus serostatus. The study combined high-throughput TCR immunosequencing, statistical association of individual TCRs with disease status, and machine learning to predict cytomegalovirus infection status. The later analysis used no new phenotypic data to find candidate immune exposures, relying instead on TCR beta sequences and their occurrence across donors. Roughly 300 gigabases of sequencing data and 80 million or so unique TCR sequences were included in an early release covering about 620 HLA-typed donors. HLA typing included class I and class II loci at four-digit resolution. In a later genetic analysis, genome-wide SNP genotypes for about three fifths of the 666 donors were used, and that subset was treated as a discovery cohort. Four or five DR-DQ haplotypes were handled as single units for association and clustering because linkage in the cohort was strong. Typing coverage varied by locus: 629-630 donors for A, B, C, DRB1 and DQB1; about 520 for DQA1; over 600 for DPA1; approximately 490 for DPB1. A later analysis re-examined previously published TCR beta repertoires from more than 550 donors and added high-resolution HLA genotyping to investigate patterns of TCR occurrence. The full study reports these points: A later analysis associated 15,000 to 20,000 TCR beta sequences with specific HLA alleles at a false discovery rate of 0.05. In a later analysis, HLA-associated TCR beta chains were found to be more clonally expanded and to have lower generation probabilities than equally common non-associated chains. Linkage disequilibrium might explain the correlated functional status among segregating V segments, but an unknown experimental factor could not be excluded. According to a later analysis, TCR association rates differed among HLA loci, with DRB1 alleles showing the most associated TCRs and HLA-C alleles showing the fewest. Because counts were too low, seventeen rarely observed V segments, including chromosome 9 orphons, were left out of the earlier analysis of over 550 of the donors. In a later analysis, most CMV-associated TCR beta chains were found to appear HLA-restricted, with HLA associations seemingly driven largely by CMV exposure. The sequencing pipeline was judged likely to have produced a cluster of highly shared sequence variants as a technical artifact. Because HLA typing was unavailable for some donors at each locus, only the typed subset was used in association tests. In an earlier analysis of more than 500 of the donors, most TCR beta V segments appeared in productive rearrangements about 87% or about 30% of the time, broadly matching IMGT annotations. Some IMGT-functional V segments, including TRBV6-2 and TRBV6-3, could not be distinguished by the 87-base-pair reads and were therefore excluded. A later genetic analysis reported fewer N-insertions in productive TCRs among donors in an Asian-associated ancestry cluster than the approximately 670-donor mean. The classifier was reported to diagnose cytomegalovirus status with high specificity and sensitivity in both the original cohort and the validation cohort. In a later analysis, several top co-occurrence clusters were reported to appear linked to parvovirus B19, influenza, CMV and Epstein-Barr virus. When HLA alleles, especially DR and DQ, strongly co-occurred, TCR associations were difficult to assign to individual alleles. In vitro tests confirmed that a few of the cytomegalovirus-associated TCR beta chains recognize cytomegalovirus antigens. While some public TCRs were present in many individuals, most TCR sequences turned up only very rarely across donors. Roughly uniform sequencing depth across donors was assumed in presence/absence analyses, although this assumption may not hold. In the study, around 150 TCR beta chains were listed as associated with cytomegalovirus. In this cohort, only TCR beta chains were sequenced, and detectable features were limited by the absence of alpha or paired-chain data. An association between a missense DCLRE1C variant and V-gene and J-gene trimming of TCR beta chains was found in a later genetic analysis and replicated in an independent cohort. The authors suggested that the approach could potentially be generalized to other disease states and immunological phenotypes. A further reported finding was that TCR beta sequences accurately predicted the HLA-A and HLA-B alleles for most subjects in the first cohort. Immune exposure information for the cohort was limited to CMV serostatus.

The sequence was obtained from a man aged 18 to 30 in good health and CMV-seronegative. Sequences were obtained from PBMCs. The rearrangement joined TRBV7-9 to TRBJ1-1; the D gene is perhaps TRBD1, from 5 matching bases. The DNA reads TGTGCCAGCATGGGACTTAAGAACACTGAAGCTTTCTTT. This sequence encodes CASMGLKNTEAFF.